These T cell receptor beta chains were read from a single sample in a study of blood T cell repertoires in COVID-19. The protocol was immunoSEQ multiplex PCR, while the TCRdb copy is restricted to in-frame clones and leaves out a portion. The table has under 200,000 clones, roughly 84% seen once. Sequenced material: peripheral blood. All receptors come from a man aged 55 to 69 who had recovered from COVID-19. Both conserved end residues are part of each CDR3. The D gene is left open where the match is weak. Only some rows state a clone size, as once, few, many or a class for expanded clones.

J	D	V	size	CDR3	DNA
TRBJ2-2	-	TRBV18	few	CASSSAAQGGTGELFF	TGTGCCAGCTCTTCGGCGGCGCAGGGCGGAACCGGGGAGCTGTTTTTT
TRBJ1-6	TRBD1	TRBV10-3	-	CAITSDRGQNSPLHF	TGTGCCATCACTTCGGACAGGGGGCAGAATTCACCCCTCCACTTT
TRBJ1-1	-	TRBV4-1	-	CASSPTVSTEAFF	TGCGCCAGCAGCCCGACAGTTTCCACTGAAGCTTTCTTT
TRBJ2-7	-	TRBV28	-	CASSPKGGGFRIYEQYF	TGTGCCAGCAGTCCAAAGGGGGGGGGTTTCCGTATTTACGAGCAGTACTTC
TRBJ2-7	TRBD1	TRBV6-1	-	CASSEEGGERYEQYF	TGTGCCAGCAGTGAAGAAGGGGGCGAAAGGTACGAGCAGTACTTC
TRBJ1-2	-	TRBV11-2	-	CASSLGLTNYGYTF	TGTGCCAGCAGCTTGGGACTTACTAACTATGGCTACACCTTC
TRBJ2-5	-	TRBV2	-	CASSGPGGSETQYF	TGTGCCAGCAGCGGTCCAGGGGGGTCGGAGACCCAGTACTTC
TRBJ2-7	TRBD1	TRBV10-3	-	CATSSGTGTYEQYF	TGTGCCACCTCCTCCGGGACAGGGACTTACGAGCAGTACTTC
TRBJ2-5	-	TRBV7-3	-	CASSPPSVPTPNKETQYF	TGTGCCAGCAGCCCCCCCTCGGTACCTACCCCCAATAAAGAGACCCAGTACTTC
TRBJ1-2	-	TRBV5-6	-	CASSLVAANYGYTF	TGTGCCAGCAGCTTGGTGGCAGCTAACTATGGCTACACCTTC
TRBJ1-2	TRBD1	TRBV7-2	-	CASSLVGTGDYTF	TGTGCCAGCAGCTTAGTCGGGACAGGGGACTACACCTTC
TRBJ1-2	TRBD1	TRBV2	few	CASSENPGQVYGYTF	TGTGCCAGCAGTGAAAACCCGGGACAGGTCTATGGCTACACCTTC
TRBJ1-1	-	TRBV11-1	-	CASSTQRNTEAFF	TGTGCCAGCAGCACACAGAGGAACACTGAAGCTTTCTTT
TRBJ2-6	-	TRBV21-1	-	CASSNPASSYSFGANVLTF	TGTGCCAGCAGCAACCCCGCGTCTTCCTATTCCTTTGGGGCCAACGTCCTGACTTTC
TRBJ1-6	-	TRBV2	-	CASSEWAVRRNSPLHF	TGTGCCAGCAGTGAATGGGCAGTGAGAAGAAATTCACCCCTCCACTTT
TRBJ2-3	-	TRBV24-1	few	CATSGQEGLMGSSTDTQYF	TGTGCCACCAGTGGACAAGAGGGACTGATGGGCAGTAGCACAGATACGCAGTATTTT
TRBJ1-1	-	TRBV4-3	-	CASSQFGAEAFF	TGCGCCAGCAGCCAATTCGGGGCTGAAGCTTTCTTT
TRBJ2-1	-	TRBV29-1	-	CSVQVLTNEQFF	TGCAGCGTCCAGGTTCTGACCAATGAGCAGTTCTTC
TRBJ2-3	-	TRBV5-1	-	CASSLDFSGQGTDTQYF	TGCGCCAGCAGCTTGGACTTTAGCGGCCAAGGCACAGATACGCAGTATTTT
TRBJ2-3	TRBD2	TRBV4-3	-	CASSQESGGFTDTQYF	TGCGCCAGCAGCCAAGAAAGCGGGGGATTCACAGATACGCAGTATTTT
TRBJ2-1	-	TRBV19	-	CAIGGRGAGNEQFF	TGTGCCATTGGGGGACGGGGGGCCGGGAATGAGCAGTTCTTC
TRBJ1-2	-	TRBV3-1/TRBV3-2	few	CASSPHPGTGGYTF	TGTGCCAGCAGCCCCCACCCCGGCACAGGGGGCTACACCTTC
TRBJ2-1	TRBD2	TRBV5-6	once	CASSLMSSGGTEQFF	TGTGCCAGCAGCTTGATGTCTAGCGGGGGGACTGAGCAGTTCTTC
TRBJ2-7	-	TRBV12-2	-	CASRFEPRGTYEQYF	TGTGCAAGTCGCTTCGAACCACGAGGGACTTACGAGCAGTACTTC
TRBJ1-2	TRBD1	TRBV2	-	CASSEAQRDRNYGYTF	TGTGCCAGCAGTGAAGCCCAACGGGACAGAAACTATGGCTACACCTTC
TRBJ1-4	TRBD1	TRBV4-3	-	CASSQDWGQGRSRANEKLFF	TGCGCCAGCAGCCAAGATTGGGGACAGGGACGATCGAGGGCTAATGAAAAACTGTTTTTT
TRBJ2-5	TRBD1	TRBV24-1	-	CATSDFDRGGETQYF	TGTGCCACCAGTGATTTCGACAGGGGTGGAGAGACCCAGTACTTC
TRBJ2-1	-	TRBV6-5	-	CASSYEGGSYNEQFF	TGTGCCAGCAGTTACGAGGGTGGGTCCTACAATGAGCAGTTCTTC
TRBJ2-7	TRBD1	TRBV30	-	CAWAVGQGVNEQYF	TGTGCCTGGGCGGTAGGACAGGGGGTTAATGAGCAGTACTTC
TRBJ2-2	-	TRBV5-5	-	CASSPGTGELFF	TGTGCCAGCAGCCCGGGGACCGGGGAGCTGTTTTTT
TRBJ2-4	-	TRBV3-1/TRBV3-2	-	CASSQDQTTLKNIQYF	TGTGCCAGCAGCCAAGATCAAACTACATTAAAAAACATTCAGTACTTC
TRBJ1-5	-	TRBV21-1	-	CASSIDRGRQPQHF	TGTGCCAGCAGCATAGACAGGGGGAGGCAGCCCCAGCATTTT
TRBJ1-1	TRBD1	TRBV7-2	-	CASSSKTGYTEAFF	TGTGCCAGCAGCTCTAAGACAGGGTACACTGAAGCTTTCTTT
TRBJ2-1	TRBD2	TRBV7-2	-	CASSLEGAGGLNEQFF	TGTGCCAGCAGCTTAGAGGGGGCGGGGGGGCTCAATGAGCAGTTCTTC
TRBJ1-5	-	TRBV6-6	-	CASSYGQSNQPQHF	TGTGCCAGCAGTTACGGACAGAGCAATCAGCCCCAGCATTTT
TRBJ1-1	-	TRBV10-3	-	CAISGQNTEAFF	TGTGCCATCAGTGGACAGAACACTGAAGCTTTCTTT
TRBJ1-5	-	TRBV3-1/TRBV3-2	-	CASSQRAGYDQPQHF	TGTGCCAGCAGCCAACGAGCAGGGTACGATCAGCCCCAGCATTTT
TRBJ1-6	TRBD1	TRBV7-3	-	CASSLWGDRSNSPLHF	TGTGCCAGCAGCTTATGGGGGGACAGATCTAATTCACCCCTCCACTTT
TRBJ1-2	-	TRBV4-3	-	CASSQEWSQNYGYTF	TGCGCCAGCAGCCAAGAGTGGTCCCAGAACTATGGCTACACCTTC
TRBJ2-1	TRBD2	TRBV18	-	CASSPGTSGGPADNEQFF	TGTGCCAGCTCACCAGGGACTAGCGGGGGGCCAGCCGACAATGAGCAGTTCTTC
TRBJ1-5	TRBD1	TRBV6-2/TRBV6-3	once	CASSYGQGGQPQHF	TGTGCCAGCAGTTACGGGCAGGGGGGTCAGCCCCAGCATTTT
TRBJ1-2	-	TRBV11-1	many	CASSAGRTYGYTF	TGTGCCAGCAGCGCGGGACGGACCTATGGCTACACCTTC
TRBJ2-2	TRBD1	TRBV20-1	-	CSASAGTGDTGELFF	TGCAGTGCTAGTGCCGGGACAGGGGACACCGGGGAGCTGTTTTTT
TRBJ2-3	-	TRBV15	-	CATSREGSGITDTQYF	TGTGCCACCAGCAGAGAGGGGTCGGGAATCACAGATACGCAGTATTTT
TRBJ1-2	TRBD1	TRBV15	-	CATSREGGGYGYTF	TGTGCCACCAGCAGAGAAGGGGGCGGCTATGGCTACACCTTC
TRBJ2-2	TRBD1	TRBV2	-	CASSNRGIGELFF	TGTGCCAGCAGTAACAGGGGGATCGGGGAGCTGTTTTTT
TRBJ2-5	-	TRBV5-5	-	CASSLARSGETQYF	TGTGCCAGCAGCTTGGCTCGGTCCGGGGAGACCCAGTACTTC
TRBJ2-7	-	TRBV24-1	-	CATSDSQAGTYEQYF	TGTGCCACCAGTGATAGTCAGGCAGGGACCTACGAGCAGTACTTC
TRBJ2-1	TRBD1	TRBV6-2/TRBV6-3	-	CASSYSERQGSDEQFF	TGTGCCAGCAGTTACTCGGAACGACAGGGGAGCGATGAGCAGTTCTTC
TRBJ1-2	-	TRBV2	-	CASSVGEYYGYTF	TGTGCCAGCAGTGTCGGGGAGTACTATGGCTACACCTTC
TRBJ1-2	TRBD1	TRBV5-1	many	CASSLERPGQGLGGYTF	TGCGCCAGCAGCTTGGAACGACCGGGACAGGGGTTGGGCGGCTACACCTTC
TRBJ2-7	-	TRBV7-8	-	CASSFRQGSYEQYF	TGTGCCAGCAGCTTTAGGCAGGGGTCCTACGAGCAGTACTTC
TRBJ1-5	-	TRBV6-1	-	CASSGNRDQPQHF	TGTGCCAGCAGTGGAAACAGGGATCAGCCCCAGCATTTT
TRBJ1-4	TRBD1	TRBV18	-	CASSPGQGGEKLFF	TGTGCCAGCTCACCGGGACAGGGTGGTGAAAAACTGTTTTTT
TRBJ1-1	TRBD1	TRBV5-6	-	CASSLGQGFTEAFF	TGTGCCAGCAGCTTAGGACAGGGTTTTACTGAAGCTTTCTTT